The next 2 T cell receptor beta chains were all read from a single sample in a study of blood T cell repertoires in COVID-19. TCRdb's table, derived via immunoSEQ multiplex PCR, lists solely in-frame clones and lacks some. Among around 310,000 clones listed, 90% were seen once. The sample consisted of peripheral blood. The receptors here all came from a woman aged 40 to 49 with COVID-19, enrolled during active disease.

This chain links TRBV19 with TRBJ2-1; a possible D gene is TRBD2 (5 bases). This CDR3 region has 16 residues. With 0 bases removed from V and 4 bases from J, the gap between germline ends came to 13 bases. The germline CDR1 and CDR2 sequences are LNHDA and SQIVND (reference sequence). CDR3 residues: CASSIEGLLGYNEQFF. The DNA of the CDR3 is TGTGCCAGTAGTATAGAAGGACTGCTAGGGTACAATGAGCAGTTCTTC. The full variable domain, its missing parts supplied by reference TRBV19 and TRBJ2-1, is DGGITQSPKYLFRKEGQNVTLSCEQNLNHDAMYWYRQDPGQGLRLIYYSQIVNDFQKGDIAEGYSVSREKKESFPLTVTSAQKNPTAFYLCASSIEGLLGYNEQFFGPGTRLTVL.

The V call is TRBV28, the J call TRBJ1-3; maybe TRBD1 (5 bases). Germline V lookup: CDR1 MDHEN, CDR2 SYDVKM. Between the trimmed V and J ends, which lost 2 bases and 3 bases, there was a span of 14 bases. The CDR3 totals 16 residues. For the CDR3, the DNA is TGTGCCAGCAGTTTAGCCCCCGTTCAGGGTGGAAACACCATATATTTT. Translated, it gives CASSLAPVQGGNTIYF. Looking up the rest from reference TRBV28 and TRBJ1-3 gives the full variable domain: DVKVTQSSRYLVKRTGEKVFLECVQDMDHENMFWYRQDPGLGLRLIYFSYDVKMKEKGDIPEGYSVSREKKERFSLILESASTNQTSMYLCASSLAPVQGGNTIYFGEGSWLTVV.